Presented here are 15 T cell receptor beta chains from one specimen sequenced in a study of CD8+CD57+ T cells in acquired aplastic anemia. Genomic DNA provided the template from which TCR beta VDJ and CDR3 profiles were obtained. TCRdb redid the calling of the reads with MiXCR, one entry per CDR3 protein. The table includes 150,000 to 200,000 distinct CDR3 sequences, under 55% detected once. The sequenced sample was sorted CD4+, CD8+, or CD8+CD57+ T cells (not recorded which) from PBMCs. The source of these receptors is a human donor in good health.

In its sample, this clonotype was seen a few times. The V call is TRBV7-2, the J call TRBJ1-6; D ambiguous. Trimming took off 7 bases at V and 9 bases at J, with 13 bases between the two ends. CDR3 length: 13 residues. Germline loops: CDR1 SGHTA, CDR2 FQGNSA. The CDR3 DNA is TGTGCCAGCAAATGGAAATTACGTTCACCCCTCCACTTT. Encoded protein: CASKWKLRSPLHF.

The chain has TRBV7-9 and TRBJ2-7, with D possibly matching TRBD2 (5 bases). V lost 6 bases, J lost 0 bases, and 12 bases lay in between. From germline, CDR1 is SEHNR and CDR2 FQNEAQ (reference sequence). The CDR3 length is 14 residues. CDR3 DNA sequence: TGTGCCAGCAGTGTCGGCGGGTTCTCCTACGAGCAGTACTTC. It codes for CASSVGGFSYEQYF.

This clonotype was recorded at least ten times. The chain combines TRBV24-1 with TRBJ1-2; 7 nucleotides align to TRBD1. The CDR3 sequence is 14 residues long. Germline V CDR1 and CDR2: KGHDR, SFDVKD. V lost 3 bases, J lost 3 bases, and 3 bases stayed unmatched. The CDR3 DNA sequence: TGTGCCACCAGTGATGACAGGGATGACTATGGCTACACCTTC. Protein: CATSDDRDDYGYTF.

On this clonotype itself: At one end the junction does not follow the germline gene, possibly because of a read error. This chain links TRBV27 with TRBJ1-1; TRBD1 is a possible D gene (5 bases). In germline, CDR1 is MNHEY, CDR2 SMNVEV (reference sequence). The CDR3 covers 14 residues. CDR3 bases: TGTGCCAGCAGTTTATATAGGGGAGGGTCTGAAGCTTCCTTT. Amino acids: CASSLYRGGSEASF.

J is TRBJ2-7 and V is TRBV5-6; D might be TRBD1 (6 bases). The CDR3 totals 15 residues. V was clipped by 2 bases and J by 1 base, with 13 bases between them. Germline CDR1 is SGHDT and CDR2 is YYEEEE. CDR3 loop: CASSFDRSFSYEQYF. In DNA, the CDR3 is TGTGCCAGCAGCTTTGACAGGTCCTTTTCCTACGAGCAGTACTTC. The full variable domain, completed using reference TRBV5-6 and TRBJ2-7, is DAGVTQSPTHLIKTRGQQVTLRCSPKSGHDTVSWYQQALGQGPQFIFQYYEEEERQRGNFPDRFSGHQFPNYSSELNVNALLLGDSALYLCASSFDRSFSYEQYFGPGTRLTVT.

This clonotype was detected a few times. The rearrangement uses TRBV10-1 and TRBJ1-2, with a possible D match to TRBD1 (5 bases). With 6 bases removed from V and 8 bases from J, the gap between germline ends came to 19 bases. The length of the CDR3 is 14 residues. Germline V lookup: CDR1 WNHNN, CDR2 SYGVQD (reference sequence). Here the CDR3 DNA reads TGCGCCAGCAGGGGGCGGTGGGGCTGCTGGGGCTACACCTTC. Translation: CASRGRWGCWGYTF.

The rearrangement joins TRBV18 to TRBJ2-1; 7 bases align to TRBD2. The CDR3 runs to 16 residues. Losses at the gene ends were 5 bases for V and 4 bases for J; bases not matched to a gene: 11. Germline CDR1 KGHSH, CDR2 LQKENI. This chain's CDR3 is CASSTSFLAAYNEQFF. CDR3 sequence (DNA): TGTGCCAGCTCAACATCTTTCCTAGCGGCTTACAATGAGCAGTTCTTC.

On this clonotype: Given a much more abundant clone one base away, this may be a read error. This chain connects TRBV5-5 to TRBJ1-4; maybe TRBD1 (5 bases). This CDR3 has 15 amino acids. Germline V gene sequence: CDR1 SGHKS, CDR2 YYEKEE (reference sequence). CDR3 bases: TGTGCCAGCGGCTTGAAGGGGATGGCTAATGAAAAACTGTTTTTT. Amino acid sequence: CASGLKGMANEKLFF.

This clonotype was detected ten times or more. V is TRBV2 and J is TRBJ1-2; D is possibly TRBD1 (6 bases). V gave up 2 bases and J gave up 2 bases, with 6 bases separating them. This CDR3 region has 13 residues. Per germline, CDR1 SNHLY and CDR2 FYNNEI. The DNA of the CDR3 is TGTGCCAGCAGTGAACAGGGGAACTATGGCTACACCTTC. Protein: CASSEQGNYGYTF.

This rearrangement joins TRBV20-1 to TRBJ2-5; D might be TRBD1 (5 bases). The CDR3 length is 15 residues. Germline V lookup: CDR1 DFQATT, CDR2 SNEGSKA (reference sequence). V lost 2 bases to trimming and J lost 7 bases, with 20 bases between them. CDR3: CSARLGPTGYGTQYF. The CDR3 region has the DNA TGCAGTGCTAGATTAGGCCCTACAGGCTACGGGACCCAGTACTTC.

This clonotype was counted ten times or more. The genes are TRBV4-2 and TRBJ2-1; D is possibly TRBD2 (5 bases). Germline-derived CDR1 and CDR2 are LGHNA and YNFKEQ. Trimming took 5 bases from V and 5 from J, leaving 16 bases between them. This CDR3 is 15 amino acids long. For the CDR3, the DNA is TGTGCCAGCAGCGGAATGGCAGTCGGGGACAATGAGCAGTTCTTC. It translates to CASSGMAVGDNEQFF.

This clonotype appeared many times. This chain links TRBV5-6 with TRBJ1-2, with 7 bases matching TRBD1. This CDR3 region has 14 residues. Germline trimming cut 1 base from V and 3 bases from J; bases unmatched to any gene: 3. CDR1 is SGHDT, CDR2 YYEEEE, per germline. This CDR3 is CASSLTGEDYGYTF. CDR3 DNA: TGTGCCAGCAGCTTGACAGGGGAGGACTATGGCTACACCTTC. The full variable domain, in which reference TRBV5-6 and TRBJ1-2 provide the parts outside the CDR3, is DAGVTQSPTHLIKTRGQQVTLRCSPKSGHDTVSWYQQALGQGPQFIFQYYEEEERQRGNFPDRFSGHQFPNYSSELNVNALLLGDSALYLCASSLTGEDYGYTFGSGTRLTVV.

As for this clonotype: The germline gene is not matched at one end of the junction; a read error may be the cause. J is TRBJ2-7 and V is TRBV2; D is possibly TRBD1 (6 bases). This CDR3 has 12 amino acids. Germline loops: CDR1 SNHLY, CDR2 FYNNEI. This chain's CDR3 is CASRDSSYELYF. The CDR3 DNA is TGTGCCAGCAGGGACAGCTCCTACGAGCTGTACTTC.

This clonotype was counted many times. The chain couples TRBV19 to TRBJ2-2, with D tentatively TRBD2 (6 bases). Trimming took 2 bases from V and 6 from J, leaving 19 bases between them. This CDR3 has 17 amino acids. Germline V gives CDR1 LNHDA, CDR2 SQIVND (reference sequence). The CDR3 coding sequence is TGTGCCAGTAGTATAAGCGTCTCCGGGAGAAGTCCCGGGGAGCTGTTTTTT. Its translation: CASSISVSGRSPGELFF.

A remark on this clonotype: This may be a read error: a much more frequent sequence differs by one nucleotide. The chain links TRBV20-1 to TRBJ2-1, with 7 bases identical to TRBD2. After removal of 3 bases from V and 7 bases from J, the junction contained 12 bases not matched to a gene. The germline gives CDR1 DFQATT, CDR2 SNEGSKA (reference sequence). The length of the CDR3 is 15 residues. The CDR3 sequence is CSASPFTGGSNEQFF. DNA of the CDR3: TGCAGTGCTAGTCCCTTCACTGGCGGGAGTAATGAGCAGTTCTTC.